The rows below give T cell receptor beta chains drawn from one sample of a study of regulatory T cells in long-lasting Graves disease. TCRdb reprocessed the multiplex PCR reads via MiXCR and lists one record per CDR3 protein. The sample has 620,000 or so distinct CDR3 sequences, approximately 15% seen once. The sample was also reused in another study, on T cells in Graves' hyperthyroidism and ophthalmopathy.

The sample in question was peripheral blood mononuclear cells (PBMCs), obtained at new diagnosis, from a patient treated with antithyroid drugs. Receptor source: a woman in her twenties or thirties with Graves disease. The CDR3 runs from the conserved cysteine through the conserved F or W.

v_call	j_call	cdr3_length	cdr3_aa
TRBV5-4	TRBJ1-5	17	CASSLDDRTDSNQPQHF
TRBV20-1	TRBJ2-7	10	CSAQADEQYF
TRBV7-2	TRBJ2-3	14	CASGRYGGTDTQYF
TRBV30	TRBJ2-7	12	CAWSVPRYEQYF
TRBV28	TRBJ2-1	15	CASGSLDANYNEQFF
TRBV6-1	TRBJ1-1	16	CASSEEVAALDTEAFF
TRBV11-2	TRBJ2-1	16	CASSLGQAMGDNEQFF
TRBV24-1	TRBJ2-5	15	CATSDARDRTETQYF
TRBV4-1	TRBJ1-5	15	CASSQGRGKGTSQHF
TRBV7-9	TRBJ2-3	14	CASSFTGSTDTQYF
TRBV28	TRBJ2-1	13	CASKLAEDNEQFF
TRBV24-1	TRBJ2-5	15	CATSDRGQGPRTQYF
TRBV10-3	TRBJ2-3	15	CAISEGTASTDTQYF
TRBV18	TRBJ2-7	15	CASSLERVSSYEQYF